The present entry profiles one T cell receptor beta chain with its context. Antigen specificity is unknown. The data were obtained in a study of CD8 T cells in Susac syndrome. Broader study findings: The study conceded that its TCR sequencing and HLA analysis involved relatively few individuals.

The germline V and J ends were trimmed by 3 bases and 8 bases, with 13 bases remaining between them. CDR1 LGHDT and CDR2 YNNKEL come from the germline V gene (reference sequence). The CDR3 extends over 13 amino acids. Sequencing targeted TCR beta in blood CD8+ and CD4+ T cells. The multiple sclerosis controls were treatment-naive patients, and their relapsing-remitting disease was stable or active. It was with random hexamers that roughly 0.5 to 1 ug RNA was reverse transcribed. It was immunoSEQ multiplex PCR that amplified TCR beta CDR3 across 54 Vbeta and 13 Jbeta. TCRdb re-called the immunoSEQ multiplex PCR reads through MiXCR, storing one row per CDR3 protein. The data contain tens of thousands of distinct CDR3 sequences, around 96% of them singletons.

The chain joins TRBV3-1 to TRBJ1-2, with a tentative D call TRBD1 (5 bases). The TCR originated in a human donor with multiple sclerosis. Sequenced material: CD4+ T cells from PBMCs. The CDR3 here is CASSQASRDGYTF. CDR3 DNA: TGTGCCAGCAGCCAGGCCTCCAGGGACGGCTACACCTTC.